This TCR beta chain was recorded in a study of T cell responses to AZD1222 COVID-19 vaccine. Trimming took off 5 bases at V and 0 bases at J, with 20 bases between the two ends. This CDR3 has 17 amino acids. Germline V lookup: CDR1 SGHTA, CDR2 FQGTGA. Only in-frame clones appear in the TCRdb table, and some are missing; sequencing was by immunoSEQ multiplex PCR. Found here are around 91,000 clones, about 88% of them singletons; the top ten hold over 15%. Comments on this clone: The antigen is not known.

Findings of the study overall: Increased Spike-specific TCR breadth and depth were observed after two AZD1222 doses. Donors skewed white British and female; clonal diversity was possibly underestimated.

This sequence joins TRBV7-3 and TRBJ2-7; possibly TRBD2 for D (6 bases). The origin of this receptor is an adult in good health. Here the sequenced sample was peripheral blood, taken on day 0 of AZD1222 vaccination. CDR3 region: CASSPSPLANYSYEQYF. The DNA of the CDR3 is TGTGCCAGCAGCCCATCCCCTCTAGCGAACTACTCCTACGAGCAGTACTTC.